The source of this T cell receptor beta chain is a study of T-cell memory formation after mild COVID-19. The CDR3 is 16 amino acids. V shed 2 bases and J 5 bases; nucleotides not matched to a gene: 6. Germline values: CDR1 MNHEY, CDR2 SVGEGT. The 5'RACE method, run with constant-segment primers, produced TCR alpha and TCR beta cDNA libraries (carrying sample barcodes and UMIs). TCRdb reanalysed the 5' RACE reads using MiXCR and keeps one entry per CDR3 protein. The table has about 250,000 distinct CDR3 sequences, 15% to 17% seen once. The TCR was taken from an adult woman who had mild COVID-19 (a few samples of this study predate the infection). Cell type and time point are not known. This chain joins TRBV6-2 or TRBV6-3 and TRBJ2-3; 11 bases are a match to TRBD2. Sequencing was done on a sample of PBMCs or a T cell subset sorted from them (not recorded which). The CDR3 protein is CASSYPTSGNEDTQYF. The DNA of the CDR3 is TGTGCCAGCAGTTACCCGACTAGCGGGAATGAAGATACGCAGTATTTT.